Sequencing of this T cell receptor (beta chain) was carried out in a study of glioma-infiltrating T cells after dendritic cell vaccination. Study findings and constraints: No direct clonality-survival link was found; a diverse polyclonal response may matter.

The assay was immunoSEQ multiplex PCR, and TCRdb's table has in-frame clones only and misses some. The sample consists of about 82,000 clones, 70% to 90% of them appearing once. In the case of this clone: The antigen is unknown.

J lost 2 bases, V lost 0 bases, and 4 bases had no gene match. Germline-derived CDR1 and CDR2 are LGHNA and YNFKEQ. The CDR3 is 15 amino acids. The sequence derives from a human donor with glioblastoma. Sequenced material: blood, taken before dendritic cell vaccination. J is TRBJ2-7 and V is TRBV4-2; 7 bases agree with TRBD2. CDR3 DNA sequence: TGTGCCAGCAGCCAAGACTTGAGCGGGGCCTACGAGCAGTACTTC. Its protein product is CASSQDLSGAYEQYF.